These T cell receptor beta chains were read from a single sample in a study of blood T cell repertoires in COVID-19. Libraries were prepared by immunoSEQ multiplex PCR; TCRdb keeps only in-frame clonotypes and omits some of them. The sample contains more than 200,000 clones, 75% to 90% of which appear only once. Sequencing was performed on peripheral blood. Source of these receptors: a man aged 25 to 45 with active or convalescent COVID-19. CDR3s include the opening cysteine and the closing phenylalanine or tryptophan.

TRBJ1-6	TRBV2	CASKQEYSYNSPLHF
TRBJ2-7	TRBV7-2	CASSLGLGIYEQYF
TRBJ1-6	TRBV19	CAKMGGQGDSVGSPLHF
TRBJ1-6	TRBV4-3	CASSRDRGNSPLHF
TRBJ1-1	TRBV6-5	CASSPRQGQGTEAFF
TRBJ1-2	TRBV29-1	CSTTVGYTF
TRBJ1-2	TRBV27	CASFSVRAYGYTF
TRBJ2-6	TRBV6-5	CASAGSGANVLTF
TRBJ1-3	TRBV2	CASRRPSGLNGNTIYF
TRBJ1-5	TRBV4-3	CASSQDGQPNQPQHF
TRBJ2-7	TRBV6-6	CASTPGQIFYEQYF